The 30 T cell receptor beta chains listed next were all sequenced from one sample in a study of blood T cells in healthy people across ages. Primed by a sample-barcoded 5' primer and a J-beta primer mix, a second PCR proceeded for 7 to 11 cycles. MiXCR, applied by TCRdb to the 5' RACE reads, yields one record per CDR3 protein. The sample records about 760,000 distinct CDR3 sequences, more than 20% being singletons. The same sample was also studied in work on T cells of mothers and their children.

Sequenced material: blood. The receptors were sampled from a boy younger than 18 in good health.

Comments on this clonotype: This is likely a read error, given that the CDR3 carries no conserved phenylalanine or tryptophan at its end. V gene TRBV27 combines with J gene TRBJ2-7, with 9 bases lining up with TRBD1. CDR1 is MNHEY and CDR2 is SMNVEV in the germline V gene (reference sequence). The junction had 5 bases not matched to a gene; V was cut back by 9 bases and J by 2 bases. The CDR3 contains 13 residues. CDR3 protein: CASAGQGPYEQYL. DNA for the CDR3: TGTGCCAGTGCGGGACAGGGACCCTACGAGCAGTACCTC.

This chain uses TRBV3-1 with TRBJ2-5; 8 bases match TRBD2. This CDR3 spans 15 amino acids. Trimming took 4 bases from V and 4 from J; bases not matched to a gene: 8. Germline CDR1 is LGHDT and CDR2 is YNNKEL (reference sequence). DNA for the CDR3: TGTGCCAGCAGCCCAAGTGCGGGGGGAAGAGAGACCCAGTACTTC. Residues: CASSPSAGGRETQYF.

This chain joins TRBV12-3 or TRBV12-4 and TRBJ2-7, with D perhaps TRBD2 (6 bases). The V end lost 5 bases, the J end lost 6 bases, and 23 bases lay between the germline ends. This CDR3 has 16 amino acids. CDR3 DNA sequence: TGTGCCAGCAGTCCACCAGACGGGGAGGATTACGGCGAGCAGTACTTC. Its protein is CASSPPDGEDYGEQYF.

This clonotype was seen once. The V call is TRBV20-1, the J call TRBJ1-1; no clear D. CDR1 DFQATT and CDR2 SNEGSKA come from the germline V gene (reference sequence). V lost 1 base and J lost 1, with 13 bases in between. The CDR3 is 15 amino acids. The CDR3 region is CSARAGSPENTEAFF. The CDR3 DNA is TGCAGTGCTAGAGCGGGATCTCCTGAGAACACTGAAGCTTTCTTT.

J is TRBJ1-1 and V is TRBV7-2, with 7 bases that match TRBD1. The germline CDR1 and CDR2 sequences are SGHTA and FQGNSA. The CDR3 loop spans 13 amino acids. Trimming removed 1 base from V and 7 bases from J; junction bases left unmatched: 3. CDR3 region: CASSLGRDSEAFF. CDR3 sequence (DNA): TGTGCCAGCAGCTTAGGGCGGGACAGTGAAGCTTTCTTT.

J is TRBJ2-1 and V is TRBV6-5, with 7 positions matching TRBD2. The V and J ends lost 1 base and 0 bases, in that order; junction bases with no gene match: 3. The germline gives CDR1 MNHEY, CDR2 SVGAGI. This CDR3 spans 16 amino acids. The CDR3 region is CASSYFAGVSYNEQFF. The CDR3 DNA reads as TGTGCCAGCAGTTACTTTGCGGGAGTCTCCTACAATGAGCAGTTCTTC.

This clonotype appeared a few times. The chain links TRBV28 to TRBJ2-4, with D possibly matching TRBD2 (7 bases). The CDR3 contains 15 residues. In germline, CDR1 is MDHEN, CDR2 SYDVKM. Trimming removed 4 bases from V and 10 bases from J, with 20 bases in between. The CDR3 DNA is TGTGCCAGCAGTTCGCGGGGGCTGTTTATACAAATTCAGTACTTC. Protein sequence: CASSSRGLFIQIQYF.

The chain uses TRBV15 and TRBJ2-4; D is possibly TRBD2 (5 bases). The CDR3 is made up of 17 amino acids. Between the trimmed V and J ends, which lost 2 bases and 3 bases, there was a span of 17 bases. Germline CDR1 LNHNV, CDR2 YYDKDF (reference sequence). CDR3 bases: TGTGCCACCAGCAGAATTAGGGCGGGTGCCGGCAAAAACATTCAGTACTTC. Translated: CATSRIRAGAGKNIQYF.

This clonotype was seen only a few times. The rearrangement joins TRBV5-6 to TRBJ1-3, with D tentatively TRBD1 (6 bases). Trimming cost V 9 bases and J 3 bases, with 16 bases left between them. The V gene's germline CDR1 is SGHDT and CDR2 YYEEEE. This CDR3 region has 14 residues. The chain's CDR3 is CATNEQGLGNTIYF. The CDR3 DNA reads TGTGCCACCAATGAACAGGGACTTGGAAACACCATATATTTT.

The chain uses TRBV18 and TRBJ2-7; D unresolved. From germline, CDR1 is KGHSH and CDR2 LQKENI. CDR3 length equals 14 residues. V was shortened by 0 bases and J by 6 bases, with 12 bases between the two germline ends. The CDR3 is CASSPPGSSIEQYF. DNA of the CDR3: TGTGCCAGCTCACCACCAGGGTCCTCCATCGAGCAGTACTTC. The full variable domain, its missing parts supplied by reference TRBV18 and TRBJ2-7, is NAGVMQNPRHLVRRRGQEARLRCSPMKGHSHVYWYRQLPEEGLKFMVYLQKENIIDESGMPKERFSAEFPKEGPSILRIQQVVRGDSAAYFCASSPPGSSIEQYFGPGTRLTVT.

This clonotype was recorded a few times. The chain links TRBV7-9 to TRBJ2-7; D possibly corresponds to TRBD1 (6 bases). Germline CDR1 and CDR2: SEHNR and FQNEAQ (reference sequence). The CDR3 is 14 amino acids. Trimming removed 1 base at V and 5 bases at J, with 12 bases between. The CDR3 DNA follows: TGTGCCAGCAGCTTAGTGATTGGGGGCGACGAGCAGTACTTC. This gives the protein CASSLVIGGDEQYF. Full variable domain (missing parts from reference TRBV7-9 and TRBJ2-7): DTGVSQNPRHKITKRGQNVTFRCDPISEHNRLYWYRQTLGQGPEFLTYFQNEAQLEKSRLLSDRFSAERPKGSFSTLEIQRTEQGDSAMYLCASSLVIGGDEQYFGPGTRLTVT.

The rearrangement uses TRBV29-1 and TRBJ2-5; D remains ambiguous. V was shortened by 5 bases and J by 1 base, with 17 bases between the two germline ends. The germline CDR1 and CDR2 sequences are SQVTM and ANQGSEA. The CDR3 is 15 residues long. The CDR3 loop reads CSVFGRATLQETQYF. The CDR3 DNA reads TGCAGCGTTTTTGGACGGGCAACCCTCCAAGAGACCCAGTACTTC.

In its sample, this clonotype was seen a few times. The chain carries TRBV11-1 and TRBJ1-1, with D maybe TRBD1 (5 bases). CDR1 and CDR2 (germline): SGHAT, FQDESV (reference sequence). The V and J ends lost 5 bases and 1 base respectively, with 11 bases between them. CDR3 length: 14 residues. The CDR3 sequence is CASSAGGGNTEAFF. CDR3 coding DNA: TGTGCCAGCAGCGCAGGCGGGGGGAACACTGAAGCTTTCTTT.

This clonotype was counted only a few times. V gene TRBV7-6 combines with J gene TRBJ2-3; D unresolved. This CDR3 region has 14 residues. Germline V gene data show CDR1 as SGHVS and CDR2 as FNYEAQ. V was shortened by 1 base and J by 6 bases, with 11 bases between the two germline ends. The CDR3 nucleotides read TGTGCCAGCAGCTTAGGTCCTAACACTGATACGCAGTATTTT. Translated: CASSLGPNTDTQYF.

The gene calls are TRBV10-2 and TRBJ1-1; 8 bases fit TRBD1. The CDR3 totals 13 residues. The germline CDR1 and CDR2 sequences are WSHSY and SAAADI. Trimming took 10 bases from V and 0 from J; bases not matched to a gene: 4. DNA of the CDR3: TGCGCCACCTCAGGGGGCCTGAACACTGAAGCTTTCTTT. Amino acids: CATSGGLNTEAFF.

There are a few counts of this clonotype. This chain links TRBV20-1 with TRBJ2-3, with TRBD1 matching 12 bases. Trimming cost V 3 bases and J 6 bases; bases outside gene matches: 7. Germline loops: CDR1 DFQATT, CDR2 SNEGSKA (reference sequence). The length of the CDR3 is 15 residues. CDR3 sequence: CSASPGTGGADTQYF. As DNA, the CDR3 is TGCAGTGCTAGTCCCGGGACAGGGGGCGCGGATACGCAGTATTTT.

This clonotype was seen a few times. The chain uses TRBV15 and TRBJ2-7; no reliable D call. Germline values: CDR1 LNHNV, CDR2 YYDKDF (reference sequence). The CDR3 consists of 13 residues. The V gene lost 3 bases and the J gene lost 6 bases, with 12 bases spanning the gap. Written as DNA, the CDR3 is TGTGCCACCAGCAGGCCCCACGCCCCCGAGCAGTACTTC. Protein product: CATSRPHAPEQYF.

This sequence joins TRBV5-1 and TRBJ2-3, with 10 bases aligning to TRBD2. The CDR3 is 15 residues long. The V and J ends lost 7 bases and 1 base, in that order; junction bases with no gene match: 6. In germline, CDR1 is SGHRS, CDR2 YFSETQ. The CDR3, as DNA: TGCGCCAGCCAAGTTGGACTAGCGGGCACAGATACGCAGTATTTT. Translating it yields CASQVGLAGTDTQYF.

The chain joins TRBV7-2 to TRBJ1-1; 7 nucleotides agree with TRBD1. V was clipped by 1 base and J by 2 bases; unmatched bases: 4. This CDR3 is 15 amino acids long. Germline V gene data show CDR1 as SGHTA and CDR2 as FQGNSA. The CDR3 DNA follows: TGTGCCAGCAGCTTAGTAGGGGGCGTTAACACTGAAGCTTTCTTT. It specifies CASSLVGGVNTEAFF. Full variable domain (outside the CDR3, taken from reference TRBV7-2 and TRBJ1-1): GAGVSQSPSNKVTEKGKDVELRCDPISGHTALYWYRQSLGQGLEFLIYFQGNSAPDKSGLPSDRFSAERTGGSVSTLTIQRTQQEDSAVYLCASSLVGGVNTEAFFGQGTRLTVV.

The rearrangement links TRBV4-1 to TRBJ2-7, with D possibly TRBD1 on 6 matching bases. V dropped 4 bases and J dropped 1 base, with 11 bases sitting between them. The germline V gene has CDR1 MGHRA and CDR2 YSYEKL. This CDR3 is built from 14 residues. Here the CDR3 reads CASSPGELSYEQYF. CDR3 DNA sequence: TGCGCCAGCAGCCCAGGGGAACTTTCCTACGAGCAGTACTTC.

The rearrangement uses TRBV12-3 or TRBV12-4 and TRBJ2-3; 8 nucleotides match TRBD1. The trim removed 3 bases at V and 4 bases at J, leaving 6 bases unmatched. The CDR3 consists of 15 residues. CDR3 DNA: TGTGCCAGCAGTTTCGCCAGGGGGCGCCCAGATACGCAGTATTTT. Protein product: CASSFARGRPDTQYF.

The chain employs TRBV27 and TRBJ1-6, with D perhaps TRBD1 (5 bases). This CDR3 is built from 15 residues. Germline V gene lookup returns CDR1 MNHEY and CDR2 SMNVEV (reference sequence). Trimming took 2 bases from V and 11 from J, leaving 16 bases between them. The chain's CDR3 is CASSLEGAVRTPLHF. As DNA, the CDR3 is TGTGCCAGCAGTTTAGAAGGGGCCGTCAGGACACCCCTCCACTTT.

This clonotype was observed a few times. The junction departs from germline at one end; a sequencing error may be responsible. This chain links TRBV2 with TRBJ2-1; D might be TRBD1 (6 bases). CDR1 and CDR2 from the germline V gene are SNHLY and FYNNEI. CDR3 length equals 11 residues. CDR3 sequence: CASSPGQSPLF. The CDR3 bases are TGTGCCAGCAGTCCCGGACAGTCACCTCTATTC. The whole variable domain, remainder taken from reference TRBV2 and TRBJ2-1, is EPEVTQTPSHQVTQMGQEVILRCVPISNHLYFYWYRQILGQKVEFLVSFYNNEISEKSEIFDDQFSVERPDGSNFTLKIRSTKLEDSAMYFCASSPGQSPLFGPGTRLTVL.

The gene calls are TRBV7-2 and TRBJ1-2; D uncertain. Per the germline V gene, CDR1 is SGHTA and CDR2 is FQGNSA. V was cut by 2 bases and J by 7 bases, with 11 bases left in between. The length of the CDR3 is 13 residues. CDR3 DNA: TGTGCCAGCAGCTTAAGTGGGCCAGGTGGCTACACCTTC. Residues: CASSLSGPGGYTF.

This CDR3 is CASSRVTLNTEAFF. CDR3 nucleotides: TGTGCCAGCAGCCGCGTGACCCTGAACACTGAAGCTTTCTTT. The chain is built from TRBV7-9 and TRBJ1-1; the D is unclear. V gave up 5 bases and J gave up 0 bases, with 10 bases separating them. CDR3 length: 14 amino acids. Germline V gene sequence: CDR1 SEHNR, CDR2 FQNEAQ (reference sequence).

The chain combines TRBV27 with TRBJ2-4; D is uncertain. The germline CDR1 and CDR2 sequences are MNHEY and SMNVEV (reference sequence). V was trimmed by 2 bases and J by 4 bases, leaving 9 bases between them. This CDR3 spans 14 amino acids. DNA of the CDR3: TGTGCCAGCAGTTTAAAGCCCCTAAAAAACATTCAGTACTTC. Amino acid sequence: CASSLKPLKNIQYF.

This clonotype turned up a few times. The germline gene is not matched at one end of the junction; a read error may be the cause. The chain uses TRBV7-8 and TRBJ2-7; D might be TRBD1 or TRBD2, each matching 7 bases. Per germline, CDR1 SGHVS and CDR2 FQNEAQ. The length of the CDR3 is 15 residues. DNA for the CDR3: TGTGCCAGCAGCCTGGGACCAGGGGGGGGCTACGAGCAATACTTC. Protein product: CASSLGPGGGYEQYF.

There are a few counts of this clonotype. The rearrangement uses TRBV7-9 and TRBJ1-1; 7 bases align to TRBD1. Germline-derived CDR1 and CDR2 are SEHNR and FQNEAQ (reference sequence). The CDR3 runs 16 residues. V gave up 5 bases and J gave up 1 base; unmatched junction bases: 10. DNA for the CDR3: TGTGCCAGCAGCCGTGAGGGCCGGGACAGGAACACTGAAGCTTTCTTT. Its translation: CASSREGRDRNTEAFF.

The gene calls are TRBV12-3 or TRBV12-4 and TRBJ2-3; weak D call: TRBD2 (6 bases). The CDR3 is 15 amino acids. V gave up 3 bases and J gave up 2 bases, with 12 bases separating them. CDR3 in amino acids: CASSFGGPYTDTQYF. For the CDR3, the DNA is TGTGCCAGCAGTTTCGGGGGACCGTACACAGATACGCAGTATTTT.

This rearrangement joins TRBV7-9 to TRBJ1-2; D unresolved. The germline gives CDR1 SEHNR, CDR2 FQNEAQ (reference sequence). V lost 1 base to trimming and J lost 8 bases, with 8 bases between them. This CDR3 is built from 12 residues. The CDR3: CASSLGEQGYTF. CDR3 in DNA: TGTGCCAGCAGCTTAGGCGAACAGGGCTACACCTTC.